The rows below give T cell receptor beta chains drawn from one sample of a study of T-cell reconstitution after alpha-beta-depleted transplantation in children. One entry per CDR3 protein results from TCRdb running MiXCR on the PCR reads. Seen here are approximately 250,000 distinct CDR3 sequences, about 9.6% observed once, and the top ten hold approximately 5%. Sequenced here: PBMCs from the stem cell graft donor, sampled from the stem cell graft. The receptor set was obtained from a human donor who donated a stem cell graft to a child with SCID. Both conserved end residues are part of each CDR3. Each record gives: clone size, D gene, V gene, J gene, CDR3 DNA, CDR3 protein. The D gene is left open where the match is weak. For some rows the clone size is stated as once, few or many, or as a class when expanded; others skip it.

size: many; D: NA; V: TRBV28; J: TRBJ2-3; DNA: TGTGCCAGCAGTTTAGGGGGGGGCCGGTCAGATACGCAGTATTTT; CDR3: CASSLGGGRSDTQYF
size: many; D: NA; V: TRBV29-1; J: TRBJ1-1; DNA: TGCAGCGTTGAAGATGGGGCAGGGAAGACTGAAGCTTTCTTT; CDR3: CSVEDGAGKTEAFF
size: once; D: TRBD1; V: TRBV6-2/TRBV6-3; J: TRBJ1-5; DNA: TGTGCCAGCACCTTCGACAGGGGTTATCAGCCCCAGCATTTT; CDR3: CASTFDRGYQPQHF
size: NA; D: NA; V: TRBV6-1; J: TRBJ2-1; DNA: TGTGCCAGCAGGGACGGGACTTACAATGAGCAGTTCTTC; CDR3: CASRDGTYNEQFF
size: many; D: TRBD2; V: TRBV20-1; J: TRBJ2-3; DNA: TGCAGTGCTAGTAAGGGCGGGGGGGCCTCAGATACGCAGTATTTT; CDR3: CSASKGGGASDTQYF
size: NA; D: NA; V: TRBV4-2; J: TRBJ1-4; DNA: TGTGCCAGCAGCCAAGAGAGACAGTTTAATGAAAAACTGTTTTTT; CDR3: CASSQERQFNEKLFF
size: many; D: NA; V: TRBV4-3; J: TRBJ1-2; DNA: TGCGCCAGCAGCCAAGTACAGGGATTACATGGCTACACCTTC; CDR3: CASSQVQGLHGYTF
size: once; D: TRBD1; V: TRBV20-1; J: TRBJ1-1; DNA: TGCAGTGCTTGGCCACAGGGGGACACTGAAGCTTTCTTT; CDR3: CSAWPQGDTEAFF
size: many; D: NA; V: TRBV7-2; J: TRBJ2-3; DNA: TGTGCCAGCACTGGGGTCGCAGATACGCAGTATTTT; CDR3: CASTGVADTQYF
size: many; D: NA; V: TRBV4-1; J: TRBJ1-2; DNA: TGCGCCAGCAGCCAACTAGACAGGAACTATGGCTACACCTTC; CDR3: CASSQLDRNYGYTF
size: many; D: TRBD1; V: TRBV9; J: TRBJ2-7; DNA: TGTGCCAGCAGCGTAGGGGGACAGGCCTACGAGCAGTACTTC; CDR3: CASSVGGQAYEQYF
size: NA; D: NA; V: TRBV20-1; J: TRBJ2-2; DNA: TGCAGTGCTTACCCGACTGGCTTCGGCGGGGAGCTGTTTTTT; CDR3: CSAYPTGFGGELFF
size: many; D: NA; V: TRBV10-2; J: TRBJ1-1; DNA: TGCGCCAGCACCCCACAGCCTACCTCGACGGGGGTGAACACTGAAGCTTTCTTT; CDR3: CASTPQPTSTGVNTEAFF
size: few; D: NA; V: TRBV7-8; J: TRBJ2-1; DNA: TGTGCCAGCAGCTTAATGGCACAGACGACCTACAATGAGCAGTTCTTC; CDR3: CASSLMAQTTYNEQFF
size: many; D: NA; V: TRBV3-1; J: TRBJ2-2; DNA: TGTGCCAGCAGCTTCCGGGACCAAGACACCGGGGAGCTGTTTTTT; CDR3: CASSFRDQDTGELFF
size: many; D: NA; V: TRBV5-1; J: TRBJ1-1; DNA: TGCGCCAGCAGCCCCTTAACTGTCACTGAAGCTTTCTTT; CDR3: CASSPLTVTEAFF
size: many; D: NA; V: TRBV5-1; J: TRBJ2-1; DNA: TGCGCCAGCAGCTTGGCATATGAGCAGTTCTTC; CDR3: CASSLAYEQFF
size: many; D: NA; V: TRBV15; J: TRBJ1-5; DNA: TGTGCCACCAGCAGAGGGGACAAAGGGGTTCGGCAGCCCCAGCATTTT; CDR3: CATSRGDKGVRQPQHF
size: few; D: NA; V: TRBV6-6; J: TRBJ1-1; DNA: TGTGCCAGCAGATTGAGGGTCGGCACTGAAGCTTTCTTT; CDR3: CASRLRVGTEAFF
size: many; D: NA; V: TRBV7-2; J: TRBJ2-1; DNA: TGTGCCAGCAGCGCTCGGGGGGCTTACAATGAGCAGTTCTTC; CDR3: CASSARGAYNEQFF
size: many; D: TRBD2; V: TRBV29-1; J: TRBJ2-5; DNA: TGCAGCGTAAGTCAGCTAGCGGGAGAAGAGACCCAGTACTTC; CDR3: CSVSQLAGEETQYF
size: many; D: NA; V: TRBV9; J: TRBJ2-2; DNA: TGTGCCAGCAGCGTAAGGGGGGGGAGTGTCTCCGGGGAGCTGTTTTTT; CDR3: CASSVRGGSVSGELFF
size: many; D: TRBD2; V: TRBV15; J: TRBJ2-2; DNA: TGTGCCACCAGACTAAGCGGGGGGACGAACACCGGGGAGCTGTTTTTT; CDR3: CATRLSGGTNTGELFF
size: few; D: NA; V: TRBV18; J: TRBJ1-5; DNA: TGTGCCAGCTCACCCGAGACGAATAGCAATCAGCCCCAGCATTTT; CDR3: CASSPETNSNQPQHF
size: NA; D: TRBD2; V: TRBV5-6; J: TRBJ2-1; DNA: TGTGCCAGCAGGACTAGCGGGGGTCCCGATGAGCAGTTCTTC; CDR3: CASRTSGGPDEQFF
size: many; D: NA; V: TRBV9; J: TRBJ2-5; DNA: TGTGCCAGCAGCGTAGGTGGAGGGGGACTTTACCCCGAGACCCAGTACTTC; CDR3: CASSVGGGGLYPETQYF
size: many; D: NA; V: TRBV5-1; J: TRBJ2-3; DNA: TGCGCCAGCAGCAGCCGCTGGCGAGGAAGGGATACGCAGTATTTT; CDR3: CASSSRWRGRDTQYF
size: many; D: NA; V: TRBV5-1; J: TRBJ1-3; DNA: TGCGCCAGCAGCTTGGCCCTACAACTCTCTGGAAACACCATATATTTT; CDR3: CASSLALQLSGNTIYF
size: many; D: NA; V: TRBV20-1; J: TRBJ1-6; DNA: TGCAGTGCCACGGCCTCGGCAGCCTATAATTCACCCCTCCACTTT; CDR3: CSATASAAYNSPLHF
size: many; D: NA; V: TRBV5-1; J: TRBJ1-5; DNA: TGCGCCAGCAGCTTGGAGGGTGTGGACAATCAGCCCCAGCATTTT; CDR3: CASSLEGVDNQPQHF
size: many; D: NA; V: TRBV7-9; J: TRBJ1-5; DNA: TGTGCCAGCAGCCGGAATAGGACACTTAGCAATCAGCCCCAGCATTTT; CDR3: CASSRNRTLSNQPQHF
size: many; D: TRBD1; V: TRBV10-3; J: TRBJ1-2; DNA: TGTGCCATCAGTGAACCGGGACAGGGACACGGCTACACCTTC; CDR3: CAISEPGQGHGYTF
size: many; D: NA; V: TRBV5-1; J: TRBJ2-1; DNA: TGCGCCAGCAGACTAGTGGGGGACTCCTACAATGAGCAGTTCTTC; CDR3: CASRLVGDSYNEQFF
size: many; D: NA; V: TRBV5-1; J: TRBJ2-7; DNA: TGCGCCAGCAGCTTGGGGGTTCCCTCCGAGCAGTACTTC; CDR3: CASSLGVPSEQYF
size: many; D: NA; V: TRBV5-1; J: TRBJ2-7; DNA: TGCGCCAGCAGCTTGGTAACAGGCGTATCCTACGAGCAGTACTTC; CDR3: CASSLVTGVSYEQYF
size: many; D: NA; V: TRBV5-4; J: TRBJ2-1; DNA: TGTGCCAGCAGCTTGTTCGGGGGCTCCTACAATGAGCAGTTCTTC; CDR3: CASSLFGGSYNEQFF
size: many; D: NA; V: TRBV29-1; J: TRBJ2-7; DNA: TGCAGCATTGAGGAAGCCTACGAGCAGTACTTC; CDR3: CSIEEAYEQYF
size: many; D: NA; V: TRBV5-1; J: TRBJ2-1; DNA: TGCGCCAGCAGTAGGCTGTTGCCCTACAATGAGCAGTTCTTC; CDR3: CASSRLLPYNEQFF
size: many; D: TRBD1; V: TRBV18; J: TRBJ2-3; DNA: TGTGCCAGCTCACCACAGGGGGCCCCAGATACGCAGTATTTT; CDR3: CASSPQGAPDTQYF
size: NA; D: NA; V: TRBV5-4; J: TRBJ2-3; DNA: TGTGCCAGCAGCTTATCGCTGCACTTGGGCACAGATACGCAGTATTTT; CDR3: CASSLSLHLGTDTQYF
size: many; D: TRBD1; V: TRBV7-9; J: TRBJ2-7; DNA: TGTGCCAGCAGCTTAGGAACCGGACAGGGTCCTATGGAGGAGCAGTACTTC; CDR3: CASSLGTGQGPMEEQYF
size: few; D: NA; V: TRBV7-2; J: TRBJ2-4; DNA: TGTGCCAGCAGCTTAATGGGTTTCAGGGCCAAAAACATTCAGTACTTC; CDR3: CASSLMGFRAKNIQYF
size: many; D: NA; V: TRBV12-3/TRBV12-4; J: TRBJ2-3; DNA: TGTGCCAGCAGCCCTGGGACTCGGAATACGCAGTATTTT; CDR3: CASSPGTRNTQYF
size: many; D: NA; V: TRBV24-1; J: TRBJ2-3; DNA: TGTGCCACCAGCGACACACGCAGCACAGATACGCAGTATTTT; CDR3: CATSDTRSTDTQYF
size: many; D: TRBD2; V: TRBV5-1; J: TRBJ2-3; DNA: TGCGCCAGCTACAAGGCTAGCGGGGGACCTCGTAGGGAGTATTTT; CDR3: CASYKASGGPRREYF
size: few; D: NA; V: TRBV5-1; J: TRBJ2-2; DNA: TGCGCCAGCAGCTTCCTAGGGTGGGACACCGGGGAGCTGTTTTTT; CDR3: CASSFLGWDTGELFF
size: many; D: TRBD1; V: TRBV7-8; J: TRBJ2-2; DNA: TGTGCCAGCAGCTTAGGTCTCGGGACAGGGGTCACCGGGGAGCTGTTTTTT; CDR3: CASSLGLGTGVTGELFF
size: many; D: NA; V: TRBV24-1; J: TRBJ2-1; DNA: TGTGCCACCAGTGACCTTGCCTACAATGAGCAGTTCTTC; CDR3: CATSDLAYNEQFF
size: NA; D: NA; V: TRBV5-5; J: TRBJ2-5; DNA: TGTGCCAGCAGCTCCGGGATCTCCCGCGGGACCCAGTACTTC; CDR3: CASSSGISRGTQYF
size: many; D: TRBD1; V: TRBV27; J: TRBJ1-5; DNA: TGTGCCAGCAGATCCGGGACAGGGACGGATCAGCCCCAGCATTTT; CDR3: CASRSGTGTDQPQHF